Below are 9 T cell receptor beta chains sequenced from a single sample in a study of cytomegalovirus exposure and HLA in healthy donors. PCR involved 60 Vbeta and 13 Jbeta primers. Sequencing used immunoSEQ multiplex PCR; TCRdb keeps in-frame clones, though not all of them. Among about 160,000 clones listed, about three quarters were seen once. Material: PBMCs. These receptors originate from a woman aged 45-65 years in good health and CMV-seropositive.

V and J are TRBV21-1 and TRBJ2-7; the table calls TRBD1, which could not be checked here. TRBV21-1 is classified as a pseudogene. CDR3 length equals 16 residues. This chain's CDR3 is CASSRPGGQESYEQYF. The CDR3 DNA reads TGTGCCAGCAGCCGACCGGGGGGACAGGAATCCTACGAGCAGTACTTC.

This CDR3 is CASSQGVSYEQYF. CDR3 nucleotides: TGCGCCAGCAGCCAAGGAGTTTCCTACGAGCAGTACTTC. The chain couples TRBV4-1 to TRBJ2-7; D not certain. This CDR3 region has 13 residues. V was clipped by 1 base and J by 1 base, with 5 bases between them. Germline lookup yields CDR1 MGHRA and CDR2 YSYEKL.

The chain couples TRBV18 to TRBJ1-1; D may be TRBD1 (6 bases). CDR1 KGHSH and CDR2 LQKENI come from the germline V gene. Trimming took 4 bases from V and 6 from J, leaving 18 bases between them. The CDR3 runs to 15 residues. CDR3 DNA sequence: TGTGCCAGCTCACAACAAGGGGGTACGGGCGCTGAAGCTTTCTTT. Translated, it gives CASSQQGGTGAEAFF.

The CDR3 reads CASSPEARADTQYF. CDR3 DNA sequence: TGTGCCAGCTCACCGGAGGCGCGGGCAGATACGCAGTATTTT. The chain couples TRBV18 to TRBJ2-3; D possibly corresponds to TRBD2 (5 bases). V lost 3 bases and J 4 bases, leaving 11 bases between the germline ends. Germline V lookup: CDR1 KGHSH, CDR2 LQKENI. This CDR3 region has 14 residues.

J is TRBJ1-2 and V is TRBV5-6; 7 bases are a match to TRBD1. The CDR3 has 14 amino acids. The V segment lost 0 bases and the J segment 8 bases; nucleotides outside the gene matches: 7. The germline V gene has CDR1 SGHDT and CDR2 YYEEEE. Here the CDR3 reads CASSLEAGGQGYTF. CDR3 nucleotide sequence: TGTGCCAGCAGCTTGGAGGCAGGGGGACAGGGCTACACCTTC.

V and J are TRBV4-1 and TRBJ2-1, with TRBD2 as a possible D gene (6 bases). The germline V gene has CDR1 MGHRA and CDR2 YSYEKL. V was shortened by 0 bases and J by 5 bases, with 11 bases between the two germline ends. This CDR3 comprises 15 residues. DNA for the CDR3: TGCGCCAGCAGCCAAGAAGGAGGGATTAACAATGAGCAGTTCTTC. Its translation: CASSQEGGINNEQFF.

The rearrangement links TRBV7-2 to TRBJ2-3; 9 nucleotides line up with TRBD2. Germline V gene data show CDR1 as SGHTA and CDR2 as FQGNSA. After removal of 4 bases from V and 3 bases from J, the junction contained 14 bases not matched to a gene. CDR3 length equals 18 residues. In DNA, the CDR3 is TGTGCCAGCAGCTCCCCGGGTAGGGCGGGGGGGACGACAGATACGCAGTATTTT. It is translated as CASSSPGRAGGTTDTQYF.

The chain links TRBV2 to TRBJ2-5, with D hard to call. V was cut by 4 bases and J by 2 bases, with 5 bases left in between. The CDR3 is 12 residues long. Germline assignment: CDR1 SNHLY and CDR2 FYNNEI. In DNA form, the CDR3 reads TGTGCCAGCAGTGCCATGCAAGAGACCCAGTACTTC. It specifies CASSAMQETQYF.

V gene TRBV9 combines with J gene TRBJ1-3, with 7 nucleotides matching TRBD1. This CDR3 contains 16 residues. The germline V gene encodes CDR1 SGDLS and CDR2 YYNGEE. V shed 0 bases, J shed 4 bases, and the junction held 7 bases outside the gene matches. DNA of the CDR3: TGTGCCAGCAGCGTAGCAATAGGGGGCCAAGGAAACACCATATATTTT. Protein: CASSVAIGGQGNTIYF.